These 14 T cell receptor beta chains originate from one sample sequenced in a study of blood T cell repertoires in COVID-19 (dated by TCRdb to the early 2020s). The method was the immunoSEQ multiplex PCR assay. TCRdb obtained this table from immuneACCESS and retained in-frame rearrangements with V and J assigned. These tables miss some clones; where compared with another copy, unresolved V genes account for less than half of the shortfall, and the remainder is unexplained. The sample includes over 350,000 clones, with around nine tenths observed a single time. The ten largest make up 1.2% of the sample. The sample was PBMCs or T cells enriched from blood (not recorded which). These receptors originate from a young woman who had recovered from COVID-19.

This clone was recorded once. The chain couples TRBV28 to TRBJ2-7, with TRBD1 identical over 11 bases. Germline loops: CDR1 MDHEN, CDR2 SYDVKM. V gave up 7 bases and J gave up 0 bases; unmatched junction bases: 8. This CDR3 has 16 amino acids. In nucleotides, the CDR3 is TGTGCCAGCACGGGGACAGGGGGGTCCTTCTCCTACGAGCAGTACTTC. Protein: CASTGTGGSFSYEQYF.

The chain combines TRBV28 with TRBJ2-5; D is unclear. Germline loops: CDR1 MDHEN, CDR2 SYDVKM. CDR3 size: 13 residues. With 5 bases removed from V and 5 bases from J, the gap between germline ends came to 12 bases. Here the CDR3 DNA reads TGTGCCAGCAGTCAGCGAACCCCTGAGACCCAGTACTTC. Translated: CASSQRTPETQYF. The full variable domain, rest sourced from reference TRBV28 and TRBJ2-5, is DVKVTQSSRYLVKRTGEKVFLECVQDMDHENMFWYRQDPGLGLRLIYFSYDVKMKEKGDIPEGYSVSREKKERFSLILESASTNQTSMYLCASSQRTPETQYFGPGTRLLVL.

V is TRBV28 and J is TRBJ1-2; D ambiguous. V lost 6 bases, J lost 3 bases, and 11 bases lay in between. The CDR3 has 13 residues. The germline CDR1 and CDR2 sequences are MDHEN and SYDVKM. CDR3: CASSFNEDYGYTF. The CDR3 DNA is TGTGCCAGCAGCTTTAACGAGGACTATGGCTACACCTTC.

This rearrangement joins TRBV7-2 to TRBJ1-1; unclear D gene. Trimming removed 4 bases from V and 5 bases from J, with 17 bases in between. Germline V gene lookup returns CDR1 SGHTA and CDR2 FQGNSA. The CDR3 runs to 15 residues. CDR3 sequence reads: CASSSYRGSETEAFF. The CDR3 region has the DNA TGTGCCAGCAGCTCCTACCGGGGTTCAGAGACTGAAGCTTTCTTT.

The CDR3 here is CASSLVRPGGDEQFF. The DNA of the CDR3 is TGTGCCAGCAGCTTAGTGAGGCCCGGCGGGGATGAGCAGTTCTTC. The chain recombines TRBV7-9 with TRBJ2-1; D is perhaps TRBD2 (6 bases). The CDR3 is 15 amino acids. Trimming pared 1 base from V and 8 bases from J, leaving 15 bases between. Per germline, CDR1 SEHNR and CDR2 FQNEAQ (reference sequence).

CDR3 residues: CASSVDVAGGQETQYF. CDR3 nucleotides: TGTGCCAGCAGCGTAGATGTAGCGGGGGGCCAAGAGACCCAGTACTTC. V is TRBV9 and J is TRBJ2-5; 10 bases agree with TRBD2. The CDR3 is 16 amino acids. The germline CDR1 and CDR2 sequences are SGDLS and YYNGEE. The junction had 3 bases not matched to a gene; V was cut back by 0 bases and J by 1 base.

The J gene is TRBJ1-4, the V gene TRBV6-2 or TRBV6-3; 9 nucleotides match TRBD1. Germline V CDR1 and CDR2: MNHEY, SVGEGT. The length of the CDR3 is 15 residues. J gave up 8 bases and V 4 bases, and 8 bases lay outside the gene matches. CDR3 sequence (DNA): TGTGCCAGCAGTTCCTCCGGGACAGGGTACGAAAAACTGTTTTTT. As protein: CASSSSGTGYEKLFF.

In its sample, this clone was seen once. The chain is built from TRBV19 and TRBJ2-7; the match to TRBD1 covers 7 bases. The ends lost 3 bases at V and 4 bases at J; junction bases unmatched: 6. Germline V gene lookup returns CDR1 LNHDA and CDR2 SQIVND (reference sequence). The CDR3 is 14 residues long. CDR3 DNA sequence: TGTGCCAGTAGTATCGACAGGGTGGGGTACGAGCAGTACTTC. It yields the protein CASSIDRVGYEQYF.

The chain carries TRBV18 and TRBJ1-2; no definite D call. CDR3 length equals 16 residues. V lost 1 base, J lost 6 bases, and 18 bases lay in between. Germline CDR1 is KGHSH and CDR2 is LQKENI. This CDR3 is CASSPLTSSPSDGYTF. DNA for the CDR3: TGTGCCAGCTCACCACTTACGAGCTCACCAAGCGATGGCTACACCTTC.

This chain links TRBV27 with TRBJ1-2, with D perhaps matching TRBD1 (6 bases). CDR1 MNHEY and CDR2 SMNVEV come from the germline V gene (reference sequence). The CDR3 sequence is 13 residues long. With 6 bases removed from V and 0 bases from J, the gap between germline ends came to 8 bases. The CDR3 protein is CASSDRSNYGYTF. For the CDR3, the DNA is TGTGCCAGCAGCGACAGGTCTAACTATGGCTACACCTTC.

The V and J genes are TRBV12-3 or TRBV12-4 and TRBJ1-6; 9 bases align to TRBD1. V was clipped by 7 bases and J by 13 bases; unmatched bases: 2. This CDR3 contains 11 residues. The CDR3 is CASTDRGPLHF. The CDR3 DNA follows: TGTGCCAGCACTGACAGGGGGCCCCTCCACTTT.

As regards this clone: At one of its ends the junction is not consistent with the germline gene, which may arise from a read error. This chain joins TRBV7-9 and TRBJ1-1; D may be TRBD1 (5 bases). The length of the CDR3 is 13 residues. The germline V gene has CDR1 SEHNR and CDR2 FQNEAQ (reference sequence). The CDR3 DNA reads TGTGCCAGCAGCTTCAAGGGGAACGCTGAAGCTTTCTTT. Its translation: CASSFKGNAEAFF.

This clone was detected only once. This rearrangement joins TRBV2 to TRBJ2-7; 9 bases line up with TRBD1. This CDR3 comprises 15 residues. Germline V gene data show CDR1 as SNHLY and CDR2 as FYNNEI. V trimming: 6 bases; J trimming: 5 bases; junction bases outside the gene matches: 11. CDR3: CASRPQTGGIDEQYF. The CDR3 nucleotides are TGTGCCAGCAGACCCCAAACAGGGGGCATCGACGAGCAGTACTTC.

This chain links TRBV7-2 with TRBJ2-1, with TRBD2 matching over 14 bases. The junction had 5 bases not matched to a gene; V was cut back by 5 bases and J by 8 bases. The V gene's germline CDR1 is SGHTA and CDR2 FQGNSA. CDR3 length equals 15 residues. CDR3 residues: CASSPTSGGVDEQFF. CDR3 coding DNA: TGTGCCAGCAGCCCGACTAGCGGGGGGGTCGATGAGCAGTTCTTC.